These 6 T cell receptor beta chains came from one sample sequenced in a study of T cells in Graves' hyperthyroidism and ophthalmopathy. The CDR3 regions of TCR beta were amplified from RNA transcripts. A first-round RT-PCR of the TCR CDR3 used the HTBI primer set. TCRdb fed the multiplex PCR reads into MiXCR, producing one record per CDR3 protein. The sample contains about 360,000 distinct CDR3 sequences, approximately 14% of which appear only once. The specimen was blood. Receptors were obtained from a woman between 18 and 29 years old with Graves' hyperthyroidism that later progressed to Graves' ophthalmopathy.

V gene TRBV4-1 combines with J gene TRBJ2-7, with 8 bases fitting TRBD1. Germline V gene sequence: CDR1 MGHRA, CDR2 YSYEKL. Germline trimming cut 4 bases from V and 5 bases from J; bases unmatched to any gene: 13. CDR3 size: 16 residues. CDR3: CASSPPGGRGKNEQYF. In DNA form, the CDR3 reads TGCGCCAGCAGCCCGCCAGGGGGCCGCGGAAAAAACGAGCAGTACTTC.

This clonotype was seen ten or more times. This chain connects TRBV14 to TRBJ2-2; TRBD1 matches 12 bases. The trim removed 4 bases at V and 0 bases at J, leaving 24 bases unmatched. This CDR3 region has 24 residues. The germline V gene encodes CDR1 SGHDN and CDR2 FVKESK. In DNA, the CDR3 is TGTGCCAGCAGCCCGACCATTGGATTAATCTTGGGACAGGGGGCTCCAGCGAACACCGGGGAGCTGTTTTTT. Its translation: CASSPTIGLILGQGAPANTGELFF.

This clonotype was recorded a few times. At one end the junction does not follow the germline gene, possibly because of a read error. CDR3 nucleotides: TGTGCCAGCAGTTCTCCGACCTACGAGCGGTACTTC. Translating it yields CASSSPTYERYF. The rearrangement links TRBV27 to TRBJ2-7; unclear D gene. Looked up from germline, CDR1 is MNHEY and CDR2 is SMNVEV (reference sequence). CDR3 length: 12 residues.

This clonotype was seen at least ten times. The V gene is TRBV10-3, the J gene TRBJ2-3, with D possibly matching TRBD1 (6 bases). The V gene's germline CDR1 is ENHRY and CDR2 SYGVKD. The ends were cut back, 9 bases at V and 0 bases at J, with 10 bases in the middle. The CDR3 loop spans 13 amino acids. CDR3 DNA sequence: TGTGCCATACAGGGACAAAGCACAGATACGCAGTATTTT. The encoded protein is CAIQGQSTDTQYF.

The chain couples TRBV13 to TRBJ2-1; 11 nucleotides align to TRBD2. Germline V gene lookup returns CDR1 PRHDT and CDR2 FYEKMQ (reference sequence). Losses at the gene ends were 5 bases for V and 6 bases for J; bases not matched to a gene: 12. The CDR3 loop spans 17 amino acids. The CDR3 spells CASSPGNLAGGPNEQFF. In nucleotides, the CDR3 is TGTGCCAGCAGCCCGGGTAATCTAGCGGGAGGCCCCAATGAGCAGTTCTTC.

This clonotype was recorded at least ten times. The rearrangement joins TRBV28 to TRBJ2-1; D gene uncertain. Germline V gene lookup returns CDR1 MDHEN and CDR2 SYDVKM. The CDR3 is 14 amino acids. The ends were cut back, 8 bases at V and 0 bases at J, with 11 bases in the middle. CDR3 amino acids: CASWTTSSYNEQFF. The CDR3 nucleotides are TGTGCCAGCTGGACCACCAGCTCCTACAATGAGCAGTTCTTC.